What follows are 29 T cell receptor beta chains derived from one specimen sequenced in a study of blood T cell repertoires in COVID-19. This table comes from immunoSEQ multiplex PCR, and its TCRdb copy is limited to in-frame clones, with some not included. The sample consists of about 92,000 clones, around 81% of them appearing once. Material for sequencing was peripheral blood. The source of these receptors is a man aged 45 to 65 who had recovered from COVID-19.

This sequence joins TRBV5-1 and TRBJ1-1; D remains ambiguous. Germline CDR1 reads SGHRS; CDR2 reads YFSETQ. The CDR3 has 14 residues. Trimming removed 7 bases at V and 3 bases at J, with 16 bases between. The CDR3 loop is CASGLGGRDTEAFF. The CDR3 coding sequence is TGCGCCAGCGGCCTTGGAGGGCGTGACACTGAAGCTTTCTTT.

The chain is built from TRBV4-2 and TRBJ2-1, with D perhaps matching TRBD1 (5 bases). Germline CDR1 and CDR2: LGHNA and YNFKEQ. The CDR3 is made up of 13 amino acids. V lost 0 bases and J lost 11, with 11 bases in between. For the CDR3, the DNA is TGTGCCAGCAGCCAAGATCGGGCAGGGAAGCAGTTCTTC. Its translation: CASSQDRAGKQFF.

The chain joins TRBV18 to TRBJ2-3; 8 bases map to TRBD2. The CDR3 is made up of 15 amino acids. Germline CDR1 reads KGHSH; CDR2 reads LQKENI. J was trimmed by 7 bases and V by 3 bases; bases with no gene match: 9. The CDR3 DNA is TGTGCCAGCTCACCCCCGGGCGGGAGGACGAATACGCAGTATTTT. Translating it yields CASSPPGGRTNTQYF.

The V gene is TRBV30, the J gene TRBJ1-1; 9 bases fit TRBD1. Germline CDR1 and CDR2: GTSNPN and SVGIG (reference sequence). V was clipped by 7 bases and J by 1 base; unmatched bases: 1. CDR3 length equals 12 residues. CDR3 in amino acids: CALGQGNTEAFF. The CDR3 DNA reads TGTGCCTTGGGACAGGGGAACACTGAAGCTTTCTTT.

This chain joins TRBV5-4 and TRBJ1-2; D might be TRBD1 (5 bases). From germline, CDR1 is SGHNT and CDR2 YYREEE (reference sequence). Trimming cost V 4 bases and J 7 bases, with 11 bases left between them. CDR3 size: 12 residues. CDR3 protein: CASSQGVSGYTF. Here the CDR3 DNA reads TGTGCCAGCAGCCAAGGGGTTTCTGGCTACACCTTC.

CDR3 in amino acids: CATSPRANTGELFF. CDR3 in DNA: TGTGCCACCTCCCCGAGGGCGAACACCGGGGAGCTGTTTTTT. The chain links TRBV24-1 to TRBJ2-2; the D gene is possibly TRBD2 (5 bases). Per germline, CDR1 KGHDR and CDR2 SFDVKD. CDR3 length equals 14 residues. The V gene lost 9 bases and the J gene lost 0 bases, with 10 bases spanning the gap.

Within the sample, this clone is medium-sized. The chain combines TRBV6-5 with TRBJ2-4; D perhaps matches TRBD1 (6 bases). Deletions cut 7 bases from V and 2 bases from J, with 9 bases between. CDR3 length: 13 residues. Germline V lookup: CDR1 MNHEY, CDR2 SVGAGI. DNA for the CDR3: TGTGCCAGCATGGACAGCCCCAAAAACATTCAGTACTTC. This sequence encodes CASMDSPKNIQYF.

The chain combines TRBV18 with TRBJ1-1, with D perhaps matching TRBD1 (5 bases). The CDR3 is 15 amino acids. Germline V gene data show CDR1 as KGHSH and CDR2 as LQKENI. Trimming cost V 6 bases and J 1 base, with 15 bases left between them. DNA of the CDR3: TGTGCCAGCTCGAGAAATCAGGGTTCGAACACTGAAGCTTTCTTT. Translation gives CASSRNQGSNTEAFF.

CDR3 protein: CASSTPSGGTDTQYF. CDR3 nucleotides: TGTGCCAGCAGCACACCTAGCGGGGGTACAGATACGCAGTATTTT. J is TRBJ2-3 and V is TRBV9; TRBD2 agrees at 10 bases. Germline V gives CDR1 SGDLS, CDR2 YYNGEE. CDR3 length equals 15 residues. The J segment lost 3 bases and the V segment lost 4 bases, leaving 5 bases of the junction unmatched.

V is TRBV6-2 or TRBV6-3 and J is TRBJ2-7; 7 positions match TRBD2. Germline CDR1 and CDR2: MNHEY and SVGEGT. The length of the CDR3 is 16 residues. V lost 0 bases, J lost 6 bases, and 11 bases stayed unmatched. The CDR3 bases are TGTGCCAGCAGTTACTCGACGCGCGCGGGAGACCCCGAGCAGTACTTC. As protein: CASSYSTRAGDPEQYF.

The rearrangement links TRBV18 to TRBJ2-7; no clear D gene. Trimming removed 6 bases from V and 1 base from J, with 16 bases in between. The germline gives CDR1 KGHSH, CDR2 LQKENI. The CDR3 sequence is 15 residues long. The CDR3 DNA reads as TGTGCCAGCTCCCTTCACGTTGCAGATTCCTACGAGCAGTACTTC. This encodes CASSLHVADSYEQYF. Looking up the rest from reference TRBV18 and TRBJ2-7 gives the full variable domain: NAGVMQNPRHLVRRRGQEARLRCSPMKGHSHVYWYRQLPEEGLKFMVYLQKENIIDESGMPKERFSAEFPKEGPSILRIQQVVRGDSAAYFCASSLHVADSYEQYFGPGTRLTVT.

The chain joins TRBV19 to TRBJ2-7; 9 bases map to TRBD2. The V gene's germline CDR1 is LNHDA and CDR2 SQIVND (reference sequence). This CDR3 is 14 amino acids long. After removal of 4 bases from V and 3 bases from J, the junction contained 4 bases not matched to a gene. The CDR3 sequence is CASSRASGVYEQYF. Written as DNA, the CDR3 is TGTGCCAGTAGTAGGGCTAGCGGGGTCTACGAGCAGTACTTC. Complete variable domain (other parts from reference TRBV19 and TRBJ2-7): DGGITQSPKYLFRKEGQNVTLSCEQNLNHDAMYWYRQDPGQGLRLIYYSQIVNDFQKGDIAEGYSVSREKKESFPLTVTSAQKNPTAFYLCASSRASGVYEQYFGPGTRLTVT.

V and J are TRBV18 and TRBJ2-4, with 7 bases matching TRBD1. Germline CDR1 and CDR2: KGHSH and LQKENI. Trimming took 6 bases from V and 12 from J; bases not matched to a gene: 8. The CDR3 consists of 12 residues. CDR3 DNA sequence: TGTGCCAGCTCTGCGGACAGGTGGGATCAGTACTTC. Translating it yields CASSADRWDQYF.

The CDR3 loop is CASSFLGAATGELFF. DNA for the CDR3: TGTGCCAGCAGTTTCTTAGGGGCAGCCACCGGGGAGCTGTTTTTT. The chain uses TRBV28 and TRBJ2-2, with D possibly matching TRBD1 (5 bases). The germline V and J ends were trimmed by 3 bases and 4 bases, with 12 bases remaining between them. Germline V gene lookup returns CDR1 MDHEN and CDR2 SYDVKM. The CDR3 sequence is 15 residues long.

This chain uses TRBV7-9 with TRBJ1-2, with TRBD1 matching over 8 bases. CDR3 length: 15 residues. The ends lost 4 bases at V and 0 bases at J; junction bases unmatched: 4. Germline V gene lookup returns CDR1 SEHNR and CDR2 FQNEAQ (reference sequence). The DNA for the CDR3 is TGTGCCAGCAGCTCCTCACAGGGGGCTAACTATGGCTACACCTTC. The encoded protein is CASSSSQGANYGYTF.

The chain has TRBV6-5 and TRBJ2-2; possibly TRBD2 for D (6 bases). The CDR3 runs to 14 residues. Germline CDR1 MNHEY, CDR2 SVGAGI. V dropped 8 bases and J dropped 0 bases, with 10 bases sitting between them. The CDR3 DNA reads TGTGCCAGCCAGGACTACCCGAACACCGGGGAGCTGTTTTTT. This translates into CASQDYPNTGELFF.

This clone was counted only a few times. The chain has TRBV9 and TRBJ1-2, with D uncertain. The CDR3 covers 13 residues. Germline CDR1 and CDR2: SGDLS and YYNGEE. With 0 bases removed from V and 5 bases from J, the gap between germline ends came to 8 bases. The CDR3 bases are TGTGCCAGCAGCGTAGACAGCTCGTATGGCTACACCTTC. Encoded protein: CASSVDSSYGYTF.

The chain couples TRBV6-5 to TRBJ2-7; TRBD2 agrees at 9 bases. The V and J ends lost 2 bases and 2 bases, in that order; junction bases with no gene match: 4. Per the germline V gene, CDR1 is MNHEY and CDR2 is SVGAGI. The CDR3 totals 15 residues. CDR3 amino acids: CASSYSSGSPYEQYF. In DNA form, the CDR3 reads TGTGCCAGCAGTTACAGTAGCGGGAGCCCCTACGAGCAGTACTTC.

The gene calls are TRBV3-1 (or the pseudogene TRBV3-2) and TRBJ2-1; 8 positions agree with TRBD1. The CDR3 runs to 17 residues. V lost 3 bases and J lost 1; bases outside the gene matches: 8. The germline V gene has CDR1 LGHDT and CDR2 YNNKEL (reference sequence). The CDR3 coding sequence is TGTGCCAGCAGCCATTCCGGGACAGGACTTTCCTACAATGAGCAGTTCTTC. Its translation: CASSHSGTGLSYNEQFF.

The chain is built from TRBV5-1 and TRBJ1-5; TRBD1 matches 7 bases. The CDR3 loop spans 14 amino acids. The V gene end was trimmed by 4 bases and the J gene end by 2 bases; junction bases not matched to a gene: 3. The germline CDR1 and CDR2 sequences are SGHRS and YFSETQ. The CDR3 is CASSQGVGNQPQHF. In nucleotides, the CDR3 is TGCGCCAGCAGCCAGGGGGTCGGCAATCAGCCCCAGCATTTT.

DNA of the CDR3: TGTGCCAGCAGTGAAGCCACTAGCGGGAGGGTAAGGTCCTACAATGAGCAGTTCTTC. Its translation is CASSEATSGRVRSYNEQFF. The genes are TRBV6-1 and TRBJ2-1, with 13 bases that match TRBD2. This CDR3 is 19 amino acids long. Germline-derived CDR1 and CDR2 are MNHNS and SASEGT. V was clipped by 0 bases and J by 1 base; unmatched bases: 6.

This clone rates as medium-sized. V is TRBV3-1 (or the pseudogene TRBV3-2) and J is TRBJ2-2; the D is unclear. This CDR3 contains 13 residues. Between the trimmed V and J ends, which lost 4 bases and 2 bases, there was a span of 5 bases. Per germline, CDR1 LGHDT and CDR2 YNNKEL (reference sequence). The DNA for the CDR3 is TGTGCCAGCAGCCCAATTAACACCGGGGAGCTGTTTTTT. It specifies CASSPINTGELFF.

CDR3: CASSPRPGSYNEQFF. In DNA, the CDR3 is TGTGCCAGCAGCCCGAGGCCCGGCTCCTACAATGAGCAGTTCTTC. The chain couples TRBV6-5 to TRBJ2-1; no firm D call. This CDR3 has 15 amino acids. From germline, CDR1 is MNHEY and CDR2 SVGAGI. The V end was cut by 6 bases, the J end by 0 bases, with 12 bases between.

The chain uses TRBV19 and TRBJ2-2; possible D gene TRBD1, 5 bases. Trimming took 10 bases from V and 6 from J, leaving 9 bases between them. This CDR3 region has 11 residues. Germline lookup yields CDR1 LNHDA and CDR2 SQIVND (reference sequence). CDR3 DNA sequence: TGTGCCACAGGGTGGTCCGGGGAGCTGTTTTTT. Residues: CATGWSGELFF.

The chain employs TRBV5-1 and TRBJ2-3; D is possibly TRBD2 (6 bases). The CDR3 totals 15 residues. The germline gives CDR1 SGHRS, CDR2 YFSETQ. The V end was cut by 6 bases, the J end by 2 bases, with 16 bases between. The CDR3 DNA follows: TGCGCCAGCACAAGGGACGGGGGACCCACAGATACGCAGTATTTT. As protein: CASTRDGGPTDTQYF.

The CDR3 DNA reads TGTGCCAGCAGCGTAGGGCACACCCCGAACACCGGGGAGCTGTTTTTT. This translates into CASSVGHTPNTGELFF. This sequence joins TRBV9 and TRBJ2-2; D is unresolved. Germline CDR1 and CDR2: SGDLS and YYNGEE. V lost 0 bases and J 0 bases, leaving 9 bases between the germline ends. This CDR3 has 16 amino acids. The complete variable domain, with remaining parts taken from reference TRBV9 and TRBJ2-2, reads DSGVTQTPKHLITATGQRVTLRCSPRSGDLSVYWYQQSLDQGLQFLIQYYNGEERAKGNILERFSAQQFPDLHSELNLSSLELGDSALYFCASSVGHTPNTGELFFGEGSRLTVL.

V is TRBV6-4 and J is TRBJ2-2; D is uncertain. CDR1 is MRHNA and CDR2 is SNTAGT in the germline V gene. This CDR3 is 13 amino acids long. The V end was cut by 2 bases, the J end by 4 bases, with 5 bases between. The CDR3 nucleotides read TGTGCCAGCAGTGACAGAGCCACCGGGGAGCTGTTTTTT. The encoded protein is CASSDRATGELFF.

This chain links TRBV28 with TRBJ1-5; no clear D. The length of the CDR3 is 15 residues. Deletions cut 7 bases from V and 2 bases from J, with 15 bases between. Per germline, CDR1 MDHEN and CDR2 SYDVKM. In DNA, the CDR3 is TGTGCCAGCATCAGCGTGAGACTTGGCAATCAGCCCCAGCATTTT. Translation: CASISVRLGNQPQHF.

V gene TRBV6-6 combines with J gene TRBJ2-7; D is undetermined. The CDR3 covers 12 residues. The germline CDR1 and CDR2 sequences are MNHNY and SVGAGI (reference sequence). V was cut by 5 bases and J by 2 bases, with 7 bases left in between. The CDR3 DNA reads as TGTGCCAGCAGTCCAGTGGCCTACGAGCAGTACTTC. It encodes CASSPVAYEQYF.